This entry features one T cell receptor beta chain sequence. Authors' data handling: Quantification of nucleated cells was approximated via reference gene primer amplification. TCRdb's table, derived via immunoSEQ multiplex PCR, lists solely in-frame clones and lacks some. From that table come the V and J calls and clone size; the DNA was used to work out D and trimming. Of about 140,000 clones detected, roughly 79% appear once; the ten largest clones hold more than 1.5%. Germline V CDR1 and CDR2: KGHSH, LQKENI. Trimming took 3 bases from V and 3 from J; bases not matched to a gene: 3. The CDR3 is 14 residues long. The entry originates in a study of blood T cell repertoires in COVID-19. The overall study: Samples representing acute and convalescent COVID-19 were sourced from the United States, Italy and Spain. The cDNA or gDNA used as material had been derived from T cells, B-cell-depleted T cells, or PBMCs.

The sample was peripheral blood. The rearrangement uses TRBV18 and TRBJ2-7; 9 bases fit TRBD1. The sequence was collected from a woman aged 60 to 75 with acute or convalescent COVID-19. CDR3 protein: CASSPGQGNYEQYF. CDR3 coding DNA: TGTGCCAGCTCACCTGGACAGGGGAACTACGAGCAGTACTTC. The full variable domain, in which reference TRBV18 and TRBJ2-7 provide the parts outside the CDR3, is NAGVMQNPRHLVRRRGQEARLRCSPMKGHSHVYWYRQLPEEGLKFMVYLQKENIIDESGMPKERFSAEFPKEGPSILRIQQVVRGDSAAYFCASSPGQGNYEQYFGPGTRLTVT.